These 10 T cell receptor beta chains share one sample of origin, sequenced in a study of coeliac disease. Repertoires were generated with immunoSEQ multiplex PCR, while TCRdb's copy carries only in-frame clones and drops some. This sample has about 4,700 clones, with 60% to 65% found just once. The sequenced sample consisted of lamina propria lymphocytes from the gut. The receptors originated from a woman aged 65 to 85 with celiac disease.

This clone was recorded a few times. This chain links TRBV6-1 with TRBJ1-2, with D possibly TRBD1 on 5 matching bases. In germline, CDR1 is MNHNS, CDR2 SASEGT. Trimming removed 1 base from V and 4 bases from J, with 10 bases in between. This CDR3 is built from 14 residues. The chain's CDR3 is CASSEGTGLYGYTF. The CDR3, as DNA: TGTGCCAGCAGTGAAGGAACAGGTCTCTATGGCTACACCTTC.

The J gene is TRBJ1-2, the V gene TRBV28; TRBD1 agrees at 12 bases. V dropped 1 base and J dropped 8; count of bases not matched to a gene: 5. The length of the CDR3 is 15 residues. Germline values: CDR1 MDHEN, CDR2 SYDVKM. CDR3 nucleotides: TGTGCCAGCAGTTTATCGGGACAGGGGGCGGGAGGCTACACCTTC. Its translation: CASSLSGQGAGGYTF.

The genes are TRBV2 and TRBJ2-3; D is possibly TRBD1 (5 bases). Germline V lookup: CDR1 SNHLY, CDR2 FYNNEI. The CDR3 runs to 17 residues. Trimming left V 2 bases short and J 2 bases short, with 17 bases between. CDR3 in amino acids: CASSERVRDWTTDTQYF. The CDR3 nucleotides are TGTGCCAGCAGTGAACGTGTCAGGGATTGGACCACAGATACGCAGTATTTT.

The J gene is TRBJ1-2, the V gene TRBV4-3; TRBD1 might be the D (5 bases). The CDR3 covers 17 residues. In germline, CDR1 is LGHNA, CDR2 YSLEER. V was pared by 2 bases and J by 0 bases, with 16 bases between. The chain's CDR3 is CASSQRHGGGANYGYTF. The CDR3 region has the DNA TGCGCCAGCAGCCAACGACATGGGGGGGGAGCTAACTATGGCTACACCTTC.

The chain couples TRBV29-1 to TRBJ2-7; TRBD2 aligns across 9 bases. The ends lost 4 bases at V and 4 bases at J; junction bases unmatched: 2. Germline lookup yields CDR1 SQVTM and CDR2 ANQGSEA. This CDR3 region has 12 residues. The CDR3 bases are TGCAGCGTTGTTAGCGGGGGTTACGAGCAGTACTTC. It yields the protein CSVVSGGYEQYF.

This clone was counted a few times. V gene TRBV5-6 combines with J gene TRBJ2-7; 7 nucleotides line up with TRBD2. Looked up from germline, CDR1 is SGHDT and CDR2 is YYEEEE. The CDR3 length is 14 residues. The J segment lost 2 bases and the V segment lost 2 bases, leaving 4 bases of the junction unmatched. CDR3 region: CASSFGGIPYEQYF. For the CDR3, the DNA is TGTGCCAGCAGCTTCGGGGGGATCCCCTACGAGCAGTACTTC.

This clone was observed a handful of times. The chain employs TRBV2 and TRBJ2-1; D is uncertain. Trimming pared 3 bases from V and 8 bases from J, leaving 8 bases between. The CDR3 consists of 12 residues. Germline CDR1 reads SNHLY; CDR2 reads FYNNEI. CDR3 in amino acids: CASSDHGYEQFF. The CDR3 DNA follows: TGTGCCAGCAGTGATCACGGGTATGAGCAGTTCTTC.

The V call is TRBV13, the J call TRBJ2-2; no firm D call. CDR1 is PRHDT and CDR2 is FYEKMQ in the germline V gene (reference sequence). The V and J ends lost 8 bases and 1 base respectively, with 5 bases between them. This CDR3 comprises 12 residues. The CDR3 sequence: CASGRNTGELFF. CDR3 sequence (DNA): TGTGCCAGCGGCAGGAACACCGGGGAGCTGTTTTTT.

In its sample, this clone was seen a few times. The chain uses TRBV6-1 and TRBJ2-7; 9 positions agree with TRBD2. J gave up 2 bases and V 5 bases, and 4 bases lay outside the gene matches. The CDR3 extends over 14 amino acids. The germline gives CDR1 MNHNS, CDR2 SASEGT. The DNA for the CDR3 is TGTGCCAGCAGTAGGCGGGGGGGCCCCTACGAGCAGTACTTC. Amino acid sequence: CASSRRGGPYEQYF.

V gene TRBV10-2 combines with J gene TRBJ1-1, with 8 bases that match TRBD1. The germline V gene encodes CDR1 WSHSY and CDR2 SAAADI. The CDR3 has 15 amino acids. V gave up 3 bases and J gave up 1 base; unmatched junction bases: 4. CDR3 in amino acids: CASSEAGGRNTEAFF. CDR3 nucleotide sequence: TGCGCCAGCAGTGAAGCAGGGGGCAGGAACACTGAAGCTTTCTTT.